This T cell receptor (beta chain) appears in the sequencing data of a study of cytomegalovirus exposure and HLA in healthy donors. Whole-study findings and limits: A likely sequencing artifact accounted for one observed cluster of highly shared sequence variants. Later on, analysis showed that most CMV-associated TCR beta chains appeared to be HLA-restricted. Presence/absence analyses assumed roughly uniform sequencing depth across donors. A later analysis linked 15,000 to 20,000 TCR beta sequences to HLA alleles at 0.05 false discovery rate.

A multiplex PCR was run with 60 Vbeta primers and 13 Jbeta primers. The table came from immunoSEQ multiplex PCR; TCRdb's copy has only in-frame clones and leaves some out. There are 100,000 to 150,000 clones in the sample; approximately 75% occur only once, and about 4% lies in the top ten. V gave up 2 bases and J gave up 4 bases, with 14 bases separating them. CDR3 length: 15 residues. Germline-derived CDR1 and CDR2 are SEHNR and FQNEAQ (reference sequence). On this clone itself: Antigen specificity is unknown.

Specimen: PBMCs. The chain carries TRBV7-9 and TRBJ1-1; possible D gene TRBD1, 5 bases. This sequence originates from a man aged 25-40 years in good health and CMV-seronegative. CDR3: CASSLSRAVGTEAFF. The CDR3 region has the DNA TGTGCCAGCAGCTTATCCAGGGCTGTGGGCACTGAAGCTTTCTTT. Complete variable domain (other parts from reference TRBV7-9 and TRBJ1-1): DTGVSQNPRHKITKRGQNVTFRCDPISEHNRLYWYRQTLGQGPEFLTYFQNEAQLEKSRLLSDRFSAERPKGSFSTLEIQRTEQGDSAMYLCASSLSRAVGTEAFFGQGTRLTVV.